The 10 T cell receptor beta chains reported below all come from one sample, sequenced in a study of CXCR3-negative and CXCR3-positive naive CD8 T cells (dated by TCRdb to between 2018 and 2021). The sequencing machine was a NextSeq 550. The Human TCR Profiling Kit (MiLaboratory) was used to prepare UMI-labeled 5' RACE TRB cDNA libraries. TCRdb reprocessed the reads; each CDR3 protein sequence makes one entry, and DNA is unavailable. The table of this sample itemizes 130,000 or so distinct CDR3 sequences. 0.49% of the sample goes to the ten largest clones. The sample comprised naive CXCR3- CD8+ T cells from blood. In light of the paper, this sample's cell subset or site label describes: CD45RO-CCR7+CD27+CD95- naive CD8+ T cells lacking CXCR3 (TNR3-). Receptors originate from a human donor in good health. Some clones in this sample may be carry-over from other donors' samples.

The chain employs TRBV7-9 and TRBJ2-2; the TCRdb D gene call, TRBD1, has no DNA to confirm it. Germline CDR1 and CDR2: SEHNR and FQNEAQ (reference sequence). The CDR3 length is 16 residues. The CDR3 region is CASSSVQGINTGELFF.

The rearrangement links TRBV29-1 to TRBJ2-2. CDR1 and CDR2 (germline): SQVTM, ANQGSEA. The CDR3 is 14 residues long. This chain's CDR3 is CSGLLGSNTGELFF.

The J gene is TRBJ2-7, the V gene TRBV29-1; TCRdb calls TRBD1, which cannot be checked without DNA. CDR3 length: 11 amino acids. CDR1 SQVTM and CDR2 ANQGSEA come from the germline V gene. CDR3 in amino acids: CSGVRGNEQYF.

The CDR3 reads CASSQDGDSGNTIYF. The chain couples TRBV18 to TRBJ1-3. There are 15 residues in the CDR3. Germline lookup yields CDR1 KGHSH and CDR2 LQKENI.

The chain carries TRBV7-6 and TRBJ2-2; TCRdb's D gene call, TRBD2, goes unchecked for lack of DNA. The CDR3 contains 16 residues. The germline gives CDR1 SGHVS, CDR2 FNYEAQ. The CDR3 sequence is CASSPQRGGLTGELFF.

This chain connects TRBV12-3 or TRBV12-4 to TRBJ2-7; the TCRdb D gene call, TRBD2, has no DNA to confirm it. There are 12 residues in the CDR3. CDR3 region: CASGLAGYEQYF.

The genes are TRBV29-1 and TRBJ2-7; as DNA is missing, the TRBD1 call by TCRdb cannot be tested. CDR1 and CDR2 from the germline V gene are SQVTM and ANQGSEA. This CDR3 comprises 12 residues. The CDR3 is CSVEWGNYEQYF.

The rearrangement uses TRBV4-2 and TRBJ2-7; TCRdb returns TRBD2, unconfirmable since there is no DNA. Germline lookup yields CDR1 LGHNA and CDR2 YNFKEQ. The CDR3 covers 16 residues. The CDR3 loop is CASSQEFSGGSYEQYF.

The chain carries TRBV29-1 and TRBJ2-7; TCRdb's D call of TRBD1 is untestable without DNA. The CDR3 contains 13 residues. The germline V gene encodes CDR1 SQVTM and CDR2 ANQGSEA. CDR3 in amino acids: CSVAGQGFYEQYF.

The rearrangement joins TRBV7-9 to TRBJ1-1; without DNA, the TCRdb call of TRBD1 cannot be checked. The V gene's germline CDR1 is SEHNR and CDR2 FQNEAQ (reference sequence). This CDR3 is 14 amino acids long. The CDR3 here is CASSQTGRRAEAFF.